The 7 T cell receptor beta chains below were found in one sample sequenced in a study of blood T cell repertoires in COVID-19. The protocol was immunoSEQ multiplex PCR, while the TCRdb copy is restricted to in-frame clones and leaves out a portion. Here the sample spans tens of thousands of clones, around 85% being singletons. The sequenced sample consisted of peripheral blood. Receptors originate from a woman aged 60-70 years with acute or convalescent COVID-19.

As DNA, the CDR3 is TGTGCCAGCAGCCAACGTACAGGGGGAGGGACGGTACATGAGCAGTTCTTC. This sequence encodes CASSQRTGGGTVHEQFF. V gene TRBV3-1 (or the pseudogene TRBV3-2) combines with J gene TRBJ2-1; tentatively, D is TRBD1 (8 bases). Germline values: CDR1 LGHDT, CDR2 YNNKEL (reference sequence). This CDR3 is built from 17 residues. Trimming removed 2 bases from V and 8 bases from J, with 22 bases in between.

The rearrangement links TRBV27 to TRBJ2-2, with D unresolved. Trimming shortened V by 8 bases and J by 3 bases, and 13 bases separated the two germline ends. The germline CDR1 and CDR2 sequences are MNHEY and SMNVEV (reference sequence). The CDR3 length is 14 residues. CDR3 amino acids: CASRSEVYTGELFF. The CDR3 bases are TGTGCCAGCCGGTCAGAGGTTTACACCGGGGAGCTGTTTTTT.

J is TRBJ1-4 and V is TRBV28, with D hard to call. The CDR3 length is 11 residues. V lost 9 bases to trimming and J lost 6 bases, with 8 bases between them. Germline CDR1 is MDHEN and CDR2 is SYDVKM. The CDR3 DNA reads as TGTGCCAGTTCGGGTCATGAAAAACTGTTTTTT. Translated, it gives CASSGHEKLFF.

The chain uses TRBV5-6 and TRBJ1-2; 12 nucleotides line up with TRBD1. Per the germline V gene, CDR1 is SGHDT and CDR2 is YYEEEE. This CDR3 has 17 amino acids. V lost 3 bases and J lost 4; bases outside the gene matches: 10. For the CDR3, the DNA is TGTGCCAGCAGCTCCGGGACAGGGGGCGTTGGGGTCTATGGCTACACCTTC. Translation: CASSSGTGGVGVYGYTF. Full variable domain (outside the CDR3, taken from reference TRBV5-6 and TRBJ1-2): DAGVTQSPTHLIKTRGQQVTLRCSPKSGHDTVSWYQQALGQGPQFIFQYYEEEERQRGNFPDRFSGHQFPNYSSELNVNALLLGDSALYLCASSSGTGGVGVYGYTFGSGTRLTVV.

The chain links TRBV5-1 to TRBJ2-1; a weak D match, TRBD2 (5 bases). V was trimmed by 0 bases and J by 0 bases, leaving 10 bases between them. This CDR3 spans 16 amino acids. From germline, CDR1 is SGHRS and CDR2 YFSETQ. This chain's CDR3 is CASSLVGRVSYNEQFF. CDR3 coding DNA: TGCGCCAGCAGCTTGGTAGGGCGGGTCTCCTACAATGAGCAGTTCTTC.

Concerning this clone itself: Within the sample, other DNA sequences also encode this same CDR3. The rearrangement joins TRBV14 to TRBJ2-7; maybe TRBD2 (6 bases). Trimming removed 1 base from V and 3 bases from J, with 10 bases in between. Germline-derived CDR1 and CDR2 are SGHDN and FVKESK. This CDR3 region has 14 residues. The CDR3 region is CASSQGRGIYEQYF. CDR3 nucleotides: TGTGCCAGCAGCCAAGGGCGGGGTATCTACGAGCAGTACTTC.

V usage is TRBV12-3 or TRBV12-4 and J usage is TRBJ1-5, with D tentatively TRBD1 (5 bases). V was trimmed by 8 bases and J by 2 bases, leaving 10 bases between them. CDR3 size: 13 residues. DNA of the CDR3: TGTGCCAGCCAGGGCGGAGGCAATCAGCCCCAGCATTTT. Its protein product is CASQGGGNQPQHF.